The clone carrying this T cell receptor beta chain was counted many times. The antigen remains undetermined. V dropped 4 bases and J dropped 7; count of bases not matched to a gene: 9. The CDR3 is 14 amino acids. Germline V gene data show CDR1 as DFQATT and CDR2 as SNEGSKA (reference sequence). Using unique molecular identifiers, the investigators prepared the TCRbeta library. TCRdb analysed the PCR reads with MiXCR anew, one entry per CDR3 protein. The table includes fewer than 250,000 distinct CDR3 sequences, approximately 8% detected once. The data were obtained in a study of T-cell reconstitution after alpha-beta-depleted transplantation in children. General study points: For some patients, TCRbeta diversity was high at day 60 because of recipient T cells and thymic progenitors that survived. Newly produced T cells mostly accounted for T-cell counts and diversity one year post-transplant. Alpha-beta T cells about two months after transplant reportedly derived from several hundred expanded graft clones.

The clonotype originates from a male patient younger than 18 who had a stem cell transplant for acute lymphoblastic leukemia, so the T cells may come from the graft donor. The sample consisted of PBMCs, mostly from graft donor cells, taken 180 days after TCRalphabeta/CD19-depleted stem cell transplant. The J gene is TRBJ1-4, the V gene TRBV20-1, with 7 nucleotides matching TRBD1. The DNA of the CDR3 is TGCAGTGCTACCCGACCAGGGGGGGGTGAAAAACTGTTTTTT. Its protein product is CSATRPGGGEKLFF.